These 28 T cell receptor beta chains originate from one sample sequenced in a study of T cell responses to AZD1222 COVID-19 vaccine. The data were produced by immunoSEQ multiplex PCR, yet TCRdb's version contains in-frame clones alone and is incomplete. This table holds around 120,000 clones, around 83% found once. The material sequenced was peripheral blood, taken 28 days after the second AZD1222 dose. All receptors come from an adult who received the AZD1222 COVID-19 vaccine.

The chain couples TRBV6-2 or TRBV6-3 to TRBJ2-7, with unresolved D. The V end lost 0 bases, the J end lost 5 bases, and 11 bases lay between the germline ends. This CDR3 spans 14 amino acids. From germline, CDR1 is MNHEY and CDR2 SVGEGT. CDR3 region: CASSYSSALDEQYF. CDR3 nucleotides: TGTGCCAGCAGTTACTCATCCGCCCTGGACGAGCAGTACTTC.

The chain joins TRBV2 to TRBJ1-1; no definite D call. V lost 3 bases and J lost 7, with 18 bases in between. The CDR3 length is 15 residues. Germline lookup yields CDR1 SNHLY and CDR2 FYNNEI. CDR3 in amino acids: CASSEVFPGEVEAFF. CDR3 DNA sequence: TGTGCCAGCAGTGAGGTTTTCCCCGGAGAGGTTGAAGCTTTCTTT.

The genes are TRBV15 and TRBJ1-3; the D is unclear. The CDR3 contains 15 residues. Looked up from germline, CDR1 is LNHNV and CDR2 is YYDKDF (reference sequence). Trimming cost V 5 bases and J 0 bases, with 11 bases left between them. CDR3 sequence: CATSPTPDSGNTIYF. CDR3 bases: TGTGCCACCAGCCCGACCCCGGACTCTGGAAACACCATATATTTT.

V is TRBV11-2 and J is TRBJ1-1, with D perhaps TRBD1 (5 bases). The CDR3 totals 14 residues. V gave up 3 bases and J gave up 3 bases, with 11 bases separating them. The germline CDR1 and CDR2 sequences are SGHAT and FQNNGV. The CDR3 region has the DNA TGTGCCAGCAGCTTTTTGATAGGGGACACTGAAGCTTTCTTT. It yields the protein CASSFLIGDTEAFF.

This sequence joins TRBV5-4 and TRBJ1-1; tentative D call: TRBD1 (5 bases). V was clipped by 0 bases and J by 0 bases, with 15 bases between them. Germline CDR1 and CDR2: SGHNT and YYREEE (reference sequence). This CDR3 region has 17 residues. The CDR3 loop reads CASSLGVAGQMNTEAFF. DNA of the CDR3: TGTGCCAGCAGCTTGGGCGTGGCAGGGCAAATGAACACTGAAGCTTTCTTT.

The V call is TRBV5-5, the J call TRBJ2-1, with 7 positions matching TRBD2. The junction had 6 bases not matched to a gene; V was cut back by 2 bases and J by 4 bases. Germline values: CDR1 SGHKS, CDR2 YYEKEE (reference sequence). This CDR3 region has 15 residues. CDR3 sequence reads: CASSFGAGDYNEQFF. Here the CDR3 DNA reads TGTGCCAGCAGCTTTGGGGCGGGGGATTACAATGAGCAGTTCTTC.

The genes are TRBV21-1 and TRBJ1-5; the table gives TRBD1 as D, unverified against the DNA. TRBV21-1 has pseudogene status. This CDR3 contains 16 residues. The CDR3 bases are TGTGCCAGCAGCCGTCATAATACAGGGGGAAATCAGCCCCAGCATTTT. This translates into CASSRHNTGGNQPQHF.

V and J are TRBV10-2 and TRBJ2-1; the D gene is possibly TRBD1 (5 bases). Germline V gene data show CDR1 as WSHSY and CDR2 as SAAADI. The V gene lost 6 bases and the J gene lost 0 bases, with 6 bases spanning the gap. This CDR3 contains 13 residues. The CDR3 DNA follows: TGCGCCAGCAGCGACAGCTCCTACAATGAGCAGTTCTTC. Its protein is CASSDSSYNEQFF.

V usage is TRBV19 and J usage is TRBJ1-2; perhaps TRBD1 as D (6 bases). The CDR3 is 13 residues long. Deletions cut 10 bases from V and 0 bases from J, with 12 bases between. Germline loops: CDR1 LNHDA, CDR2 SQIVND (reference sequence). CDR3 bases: TGTGCCACTCGGACAGCTGCTAACTATGGCTACACCTTC. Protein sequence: CATRTAANYGYTF.

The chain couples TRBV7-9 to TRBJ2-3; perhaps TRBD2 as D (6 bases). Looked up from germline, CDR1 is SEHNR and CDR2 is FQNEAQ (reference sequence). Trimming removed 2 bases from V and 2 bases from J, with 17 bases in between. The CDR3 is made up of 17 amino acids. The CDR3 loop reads CASSLPLTGEHTDTQYF. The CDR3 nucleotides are TGTGCCAGCAGCTTACCTCTCACGGGAGAGCACACAGATACGCAGTATTTT.

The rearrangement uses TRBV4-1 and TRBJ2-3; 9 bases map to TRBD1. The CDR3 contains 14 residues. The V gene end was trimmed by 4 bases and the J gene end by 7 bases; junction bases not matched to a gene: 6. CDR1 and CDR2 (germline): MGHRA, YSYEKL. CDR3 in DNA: TGCGCCAGCAGCCTTACAGGGGGCCGACATACGCAGTATTTT. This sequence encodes CASSLTGGRHTQYF.

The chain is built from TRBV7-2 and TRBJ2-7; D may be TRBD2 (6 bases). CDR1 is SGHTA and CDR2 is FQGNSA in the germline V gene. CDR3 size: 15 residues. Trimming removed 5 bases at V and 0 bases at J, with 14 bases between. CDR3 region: CASSLRTGDSYEQYF. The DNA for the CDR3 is TGTGCCAGCAGCCTACGGACGGGGGACTCCTACGAGCAGTACTTC.

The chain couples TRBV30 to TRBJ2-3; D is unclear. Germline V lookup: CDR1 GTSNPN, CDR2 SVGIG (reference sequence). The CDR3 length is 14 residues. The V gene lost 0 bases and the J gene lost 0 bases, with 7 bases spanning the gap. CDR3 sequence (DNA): TGTGCCTGGAGTGTAGGCCGGAGCACAGATACGCAGTATTTT. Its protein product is CAWSVGRSTDTQYF.

The DNA for the CDR3 is TGTGCCAGCAGTTTAGGTCTGGTCGGGGAGCTGTTTTTT. It translates to CASSLGLVGELFF. The chain couples TRBV12-3 or TRBV12-4 to TRBJ2-2; D unresolved. This CDR3 has 13 amino acids. Trimming shortened V by 1 base and J by 7 bases, and 7 bases separated the two germline ends.

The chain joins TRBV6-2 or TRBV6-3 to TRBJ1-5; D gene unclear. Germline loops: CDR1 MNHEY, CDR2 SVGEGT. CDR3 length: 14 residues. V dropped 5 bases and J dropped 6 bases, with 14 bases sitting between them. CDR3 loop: CASSPVTGGQPQHF. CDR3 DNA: TGTGCCAGCAGTCCCGTCACGGGTGGTCAGCCCCAGCATTTT.

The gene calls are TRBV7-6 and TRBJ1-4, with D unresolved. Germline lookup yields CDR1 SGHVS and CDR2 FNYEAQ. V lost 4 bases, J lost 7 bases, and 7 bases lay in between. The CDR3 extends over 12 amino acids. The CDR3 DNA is TGTGCCAGCAGCTATGAAGGTGAAAAACTGTTTTTT. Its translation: CASSYEGEKLFF.

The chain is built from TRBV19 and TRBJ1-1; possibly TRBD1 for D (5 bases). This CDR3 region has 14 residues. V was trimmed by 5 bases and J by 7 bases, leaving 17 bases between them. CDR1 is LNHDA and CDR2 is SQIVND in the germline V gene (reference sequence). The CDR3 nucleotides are TGTGCCAGTAGTTCGAGGGACGGAAGACTTGAAGCTTTCTTT. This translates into CASSSRDGRLEAFF.

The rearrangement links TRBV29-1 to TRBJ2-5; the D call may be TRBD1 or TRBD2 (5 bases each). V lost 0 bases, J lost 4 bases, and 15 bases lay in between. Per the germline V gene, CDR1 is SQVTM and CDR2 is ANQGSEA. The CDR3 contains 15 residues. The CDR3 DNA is TGCAGCGTTGAAGATTTTCGTAAGGGGAGAGAGACCCAGTACTTC. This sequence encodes CSVEDFRKGRETQYF.

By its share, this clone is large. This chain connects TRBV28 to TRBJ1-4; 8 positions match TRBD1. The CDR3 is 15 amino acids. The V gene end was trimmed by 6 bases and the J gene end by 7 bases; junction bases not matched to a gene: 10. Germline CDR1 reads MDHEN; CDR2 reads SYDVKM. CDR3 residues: CASRLPGTGGEKLFF. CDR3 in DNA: TGTGCCAGCAGACTACCCGGGACAGGCGGTGAAAAACTGTTTTTT.

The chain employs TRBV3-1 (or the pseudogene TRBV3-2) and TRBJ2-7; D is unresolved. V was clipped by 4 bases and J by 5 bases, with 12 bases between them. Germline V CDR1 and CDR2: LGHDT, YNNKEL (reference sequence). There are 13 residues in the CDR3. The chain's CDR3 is CASSLPGFDEQYF. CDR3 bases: TGTGCCAGCAGCCTACCCGGATTCGACGAGCAGTACTTC.

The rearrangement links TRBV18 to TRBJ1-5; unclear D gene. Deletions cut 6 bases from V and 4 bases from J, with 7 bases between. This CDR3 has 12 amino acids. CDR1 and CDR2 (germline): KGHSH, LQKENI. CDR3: CASSYGNQPQHF. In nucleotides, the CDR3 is TGTGCCAGCTCTTATGGAAATCAGCCCCAGCATTTT.

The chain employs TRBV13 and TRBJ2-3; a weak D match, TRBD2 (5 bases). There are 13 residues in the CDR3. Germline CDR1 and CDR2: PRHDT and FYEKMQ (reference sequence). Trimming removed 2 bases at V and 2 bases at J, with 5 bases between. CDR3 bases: TGTGCCAGCAGCTTACGGGACACAGATACGCAGTATTTT. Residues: CASSLRDTDTQYF. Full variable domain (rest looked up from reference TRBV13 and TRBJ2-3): AAGVIQSPRHLIKEKRETATLKCYPIPRHDTVYWYQQGPGQDPQFLISFYEKMQSDKGSIPDRFSAQQFSDYHSELNMSSLELGDSALYFCASSLRDTDTQYFGPGTRLTVL.

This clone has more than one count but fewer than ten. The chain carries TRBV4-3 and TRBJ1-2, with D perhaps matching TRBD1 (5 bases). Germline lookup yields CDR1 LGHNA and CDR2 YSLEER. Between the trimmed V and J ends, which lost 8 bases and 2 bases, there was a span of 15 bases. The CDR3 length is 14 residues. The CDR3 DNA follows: TGCGCCAGCGCGAGGGGCGTGGGGAACTATGGCTACACCTTC. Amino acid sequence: CASARGVGNYGYTF.

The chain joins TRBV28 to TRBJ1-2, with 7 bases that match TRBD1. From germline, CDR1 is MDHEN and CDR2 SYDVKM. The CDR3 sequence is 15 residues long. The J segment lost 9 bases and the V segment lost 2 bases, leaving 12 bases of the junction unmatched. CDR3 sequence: CASSLHYRGETSYTF. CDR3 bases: TGTGCCAGCAGTTTACACTACAGGGGAGAAACAAGCTACACCTTC.

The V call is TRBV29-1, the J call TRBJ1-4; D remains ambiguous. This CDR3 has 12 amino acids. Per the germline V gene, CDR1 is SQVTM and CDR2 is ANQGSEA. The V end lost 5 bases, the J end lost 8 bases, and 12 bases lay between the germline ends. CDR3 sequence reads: CSVFDPGEKLFF. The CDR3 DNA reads TGCAGCGTTTTTGACCCCGGAGAAAAACTGTTTTTT.

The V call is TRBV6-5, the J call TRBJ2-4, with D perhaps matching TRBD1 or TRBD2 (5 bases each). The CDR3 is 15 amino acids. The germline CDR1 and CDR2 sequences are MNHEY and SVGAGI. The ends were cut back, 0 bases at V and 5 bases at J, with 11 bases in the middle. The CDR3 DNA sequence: TGTGCCAGCAGTTACTCATATATGGGGGAAAACATTCAGTACTTC. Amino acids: CASSYSYMGENIQYF.

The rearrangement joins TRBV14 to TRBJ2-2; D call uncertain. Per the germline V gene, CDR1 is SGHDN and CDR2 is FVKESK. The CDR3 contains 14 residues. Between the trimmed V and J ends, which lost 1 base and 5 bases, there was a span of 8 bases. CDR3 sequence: CASSQVVPTGELFF. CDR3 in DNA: TGTGCCAGCAGCCAAGTTGTGCCAACCGGGGAGCTGTTTTTT.

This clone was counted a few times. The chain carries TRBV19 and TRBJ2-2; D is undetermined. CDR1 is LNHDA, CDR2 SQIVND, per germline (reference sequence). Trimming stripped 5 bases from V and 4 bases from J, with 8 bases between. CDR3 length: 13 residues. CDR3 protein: CASSAQVTGELFF. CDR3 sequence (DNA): TGTGCCAGTAGTGCACAAGTCACCGGGGAGCTGTTTTTT. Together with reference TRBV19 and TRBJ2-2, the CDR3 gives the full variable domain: DGGITQSPKYLFRKEGQNVTLSCEQNLNHDAMYWYRQDPGQGLRLIYYSQIVNDFQKGDIAEGYSVSREKKESFPLTVTSAQKNPTAFYLCASSAQVTGELFFGEGSRLTVL.